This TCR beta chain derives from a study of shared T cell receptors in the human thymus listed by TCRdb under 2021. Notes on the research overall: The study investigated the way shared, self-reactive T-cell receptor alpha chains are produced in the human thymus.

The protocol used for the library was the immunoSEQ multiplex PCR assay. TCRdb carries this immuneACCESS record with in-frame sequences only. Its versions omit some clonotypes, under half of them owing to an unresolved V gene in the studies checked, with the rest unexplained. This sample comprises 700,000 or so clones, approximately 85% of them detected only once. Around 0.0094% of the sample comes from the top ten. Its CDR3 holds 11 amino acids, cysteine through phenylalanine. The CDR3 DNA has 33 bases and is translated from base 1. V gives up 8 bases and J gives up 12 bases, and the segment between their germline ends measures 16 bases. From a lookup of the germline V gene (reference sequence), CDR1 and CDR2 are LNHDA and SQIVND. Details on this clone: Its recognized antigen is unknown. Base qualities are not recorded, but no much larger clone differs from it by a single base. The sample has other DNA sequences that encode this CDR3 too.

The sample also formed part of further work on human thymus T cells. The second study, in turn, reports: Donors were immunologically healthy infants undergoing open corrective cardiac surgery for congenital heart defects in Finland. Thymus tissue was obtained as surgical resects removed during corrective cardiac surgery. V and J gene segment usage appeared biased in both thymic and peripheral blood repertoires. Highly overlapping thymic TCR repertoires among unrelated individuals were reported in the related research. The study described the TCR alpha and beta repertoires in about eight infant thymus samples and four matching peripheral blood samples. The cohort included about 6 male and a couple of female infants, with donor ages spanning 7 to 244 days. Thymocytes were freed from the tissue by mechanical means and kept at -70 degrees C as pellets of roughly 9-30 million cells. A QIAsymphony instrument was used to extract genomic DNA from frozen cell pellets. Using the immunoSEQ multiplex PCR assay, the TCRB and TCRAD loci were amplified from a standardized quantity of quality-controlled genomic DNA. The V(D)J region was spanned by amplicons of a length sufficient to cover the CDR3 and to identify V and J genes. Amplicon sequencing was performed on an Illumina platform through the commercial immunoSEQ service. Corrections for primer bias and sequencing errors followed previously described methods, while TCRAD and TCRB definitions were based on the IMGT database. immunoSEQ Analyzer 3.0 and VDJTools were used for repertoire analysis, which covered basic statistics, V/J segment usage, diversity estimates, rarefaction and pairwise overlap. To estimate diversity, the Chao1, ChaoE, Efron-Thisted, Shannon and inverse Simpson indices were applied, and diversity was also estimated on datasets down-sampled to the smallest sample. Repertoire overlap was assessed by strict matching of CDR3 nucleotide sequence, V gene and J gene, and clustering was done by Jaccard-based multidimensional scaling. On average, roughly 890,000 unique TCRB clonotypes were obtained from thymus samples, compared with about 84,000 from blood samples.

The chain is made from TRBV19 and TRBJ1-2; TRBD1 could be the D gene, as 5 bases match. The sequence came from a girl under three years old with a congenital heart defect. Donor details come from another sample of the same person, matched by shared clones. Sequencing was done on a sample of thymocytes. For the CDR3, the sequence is CASSTAGQDTF. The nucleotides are TGTGCCAGTTCGACCGCAGGGCAGGACACCTTC.